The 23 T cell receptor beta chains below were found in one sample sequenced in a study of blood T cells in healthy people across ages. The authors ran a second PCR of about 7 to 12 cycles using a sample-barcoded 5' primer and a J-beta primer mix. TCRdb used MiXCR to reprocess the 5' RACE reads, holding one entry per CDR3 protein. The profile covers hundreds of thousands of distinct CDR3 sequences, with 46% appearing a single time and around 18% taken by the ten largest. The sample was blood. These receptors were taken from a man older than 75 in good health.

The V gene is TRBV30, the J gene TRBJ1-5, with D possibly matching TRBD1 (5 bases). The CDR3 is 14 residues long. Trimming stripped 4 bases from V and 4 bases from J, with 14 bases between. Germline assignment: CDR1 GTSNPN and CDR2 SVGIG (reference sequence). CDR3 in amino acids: CAWTGPADNQPQHF. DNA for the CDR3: TGTGCCTGGACGGGGCCGGCCGATAATCAGCCCCAGCATTTT.

CDR3: CASGLVLGNLGYGYTF. The CDR3 bases are TGTGCTAGTGGTTTGGTACTCGGGAATTTGGGGTATGGCTACACCTTC. The chain uses TRBV12-5 and TRBJ1-2, with no clear D. The CDR3 loop spans 16 amino acids. Deletions cut 0 bases from V and 5 bases from J, with 16 bases between. Germline V CDR1 and CDR2: LGHNT, FRNRAP.

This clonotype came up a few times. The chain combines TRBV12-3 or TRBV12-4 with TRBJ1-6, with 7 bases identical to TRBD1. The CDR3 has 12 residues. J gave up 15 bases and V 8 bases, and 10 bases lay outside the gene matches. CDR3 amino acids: CASATRRGVLHF. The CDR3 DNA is TGTGCCAGCGCTACCCGCAGGGGGGTCCTCCACTTT.

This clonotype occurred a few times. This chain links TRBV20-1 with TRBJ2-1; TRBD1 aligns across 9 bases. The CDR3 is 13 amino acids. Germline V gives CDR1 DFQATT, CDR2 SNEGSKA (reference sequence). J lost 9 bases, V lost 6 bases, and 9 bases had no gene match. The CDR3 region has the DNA TGCAGTGCCAGTCCCGGGACAGGGATTGAGCAGTTCTTC. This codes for CSASPGTGIEQFF.

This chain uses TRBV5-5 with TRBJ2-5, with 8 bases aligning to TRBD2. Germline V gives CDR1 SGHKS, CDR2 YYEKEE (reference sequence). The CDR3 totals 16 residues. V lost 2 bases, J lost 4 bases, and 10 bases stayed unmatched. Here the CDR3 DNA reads TGTGCCAGCAGCTTCCGACGGACTAGCTTAGGAGAGACCCAGTACTTC. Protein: CASSFRRTSLGETQYF.

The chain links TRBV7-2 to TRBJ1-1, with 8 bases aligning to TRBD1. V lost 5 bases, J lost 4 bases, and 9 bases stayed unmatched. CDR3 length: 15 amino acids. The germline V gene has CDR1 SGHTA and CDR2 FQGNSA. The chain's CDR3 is CASSPGTGLGTEAFF. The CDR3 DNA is TGTGCCAGCAGCCCCGGGACAGGCTTGGGCACTGAAGCTTTCTTT.

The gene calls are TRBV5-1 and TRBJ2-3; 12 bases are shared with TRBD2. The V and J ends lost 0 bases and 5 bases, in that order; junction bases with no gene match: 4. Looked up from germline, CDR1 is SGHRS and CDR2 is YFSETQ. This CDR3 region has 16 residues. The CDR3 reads CASSLATSGSIDTQYF. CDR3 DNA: TGCGCCAGCAGCTTGGCGACTAGCGGGAGTATAGATACGCAGTATTTT.

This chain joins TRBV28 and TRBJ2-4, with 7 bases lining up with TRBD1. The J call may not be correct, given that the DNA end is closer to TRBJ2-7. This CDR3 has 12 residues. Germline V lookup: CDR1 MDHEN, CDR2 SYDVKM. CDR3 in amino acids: CATGDSFSEQYF. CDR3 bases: TGTGCCACCGGGGACAGTTTCTCCGAGCAGTACTTC.

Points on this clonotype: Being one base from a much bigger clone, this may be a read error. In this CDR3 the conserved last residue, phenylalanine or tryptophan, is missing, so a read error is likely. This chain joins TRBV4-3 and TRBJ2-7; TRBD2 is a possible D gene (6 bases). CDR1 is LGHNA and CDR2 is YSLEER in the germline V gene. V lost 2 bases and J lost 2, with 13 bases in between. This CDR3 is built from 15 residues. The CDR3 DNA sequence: TGCGCCAGCAGCCAAAGATCGGGGGTCCCCTACGAGCAGTACTTA. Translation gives CASSQRSGVPYEQYL.

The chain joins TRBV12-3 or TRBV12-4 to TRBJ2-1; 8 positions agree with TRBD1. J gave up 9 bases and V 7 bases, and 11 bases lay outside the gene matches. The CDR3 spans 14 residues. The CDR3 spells CASTGGSQFSEQFF. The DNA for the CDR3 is TGTGCCAGCACAGGGGGCAGTCAATTTAGTGAGCAGTTCTTC.

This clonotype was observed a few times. CDR3 sequence reads: CASTQQGAARREQFF. CDR3 DNA: TGTGCCAGCACCCAACAGGGGGCCGCTAGGAGGGAGCAGTTCTTC. The chain is built from TRBV12-3 or TRBV12-4 and TRBJ2-1; 9 nucleotides agree with TRBD1. CDR3 length: 15 amino acids. With V trimmed by 7 bases and J by 10 bases, 14 bases remained unmatched.

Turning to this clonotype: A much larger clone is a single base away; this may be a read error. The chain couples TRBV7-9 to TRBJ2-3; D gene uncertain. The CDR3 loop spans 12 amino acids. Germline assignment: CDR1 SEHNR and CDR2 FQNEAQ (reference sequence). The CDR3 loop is CTSSPLLDTQYF. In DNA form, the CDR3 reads TGTACCAGCAGCCCCCTACTGGATACGCAGTATTTT.

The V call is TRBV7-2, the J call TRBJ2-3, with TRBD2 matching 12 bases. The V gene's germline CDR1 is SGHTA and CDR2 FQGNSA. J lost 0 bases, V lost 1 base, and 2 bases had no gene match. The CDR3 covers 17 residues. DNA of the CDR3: TGTGCCAGCAGCTTAGTAGGACTAGCGGGGAGCACAGATACGCAGTATTTT. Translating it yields CASSLVGLAGSTDTQYF.

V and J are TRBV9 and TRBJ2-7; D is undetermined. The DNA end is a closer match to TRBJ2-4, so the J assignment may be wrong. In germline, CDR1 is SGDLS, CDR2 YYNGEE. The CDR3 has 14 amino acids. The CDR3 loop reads CASSATAAKNIQYF. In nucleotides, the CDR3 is TGTGCCAGCAGCGCTACCGCAGCCAAAAACATTCAGTACTTC.

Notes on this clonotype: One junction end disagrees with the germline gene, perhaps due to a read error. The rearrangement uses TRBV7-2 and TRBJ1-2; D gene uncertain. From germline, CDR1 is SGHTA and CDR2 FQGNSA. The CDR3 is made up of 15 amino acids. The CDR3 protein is CASSMVGGSNCGYTF. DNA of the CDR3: TGTGCCAGCAGCATGGTGGGCGGTTCTAACTGTGGCTACACCTTC.

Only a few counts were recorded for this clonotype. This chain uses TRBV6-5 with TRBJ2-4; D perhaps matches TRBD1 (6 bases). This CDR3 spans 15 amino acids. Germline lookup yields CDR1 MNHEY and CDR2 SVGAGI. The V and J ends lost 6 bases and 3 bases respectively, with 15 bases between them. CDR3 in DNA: TGTGCCAGCAGCCGCAAGGGGGTAGTCAAAAACATTCAGTACTTC. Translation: CASSRKGVVKNIQYF.

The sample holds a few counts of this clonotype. The CDR3 sequence: CSVVGLAGDQETQYF. The CDR3 DNA is TGCAGCGTCGTAGGACTAGCGGGAGACCAAGAGACCCAGTACTTC. This chain joins TRBV29-1 and TRBJ2-5; 13 bases fit TRBD2. The V segment lost 6 bases and the J segment 0 bases; nucleotides outside the gene matches: 4. This CDR3 is built from 15 residues. Germline V gene data show CDR1 as SQVTM and CDR2 as ANQGSEA.

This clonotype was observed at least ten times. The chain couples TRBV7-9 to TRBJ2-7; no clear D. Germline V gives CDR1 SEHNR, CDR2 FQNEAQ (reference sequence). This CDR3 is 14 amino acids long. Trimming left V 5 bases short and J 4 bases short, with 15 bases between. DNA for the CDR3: TGTGCCAGCAGCCTAAGCCCCCTGAGATACGAGCAGTACTTC. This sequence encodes CASSLSPLRYEQYF.

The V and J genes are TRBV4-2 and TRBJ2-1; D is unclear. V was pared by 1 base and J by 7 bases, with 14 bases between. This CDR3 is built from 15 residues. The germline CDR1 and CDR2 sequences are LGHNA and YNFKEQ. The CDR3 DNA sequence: TGTGCCAGCAGCCAAGGCAGCATTTTAAAGAATGAGCAGTTCTTC. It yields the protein CASSQGSILKNEQFF.

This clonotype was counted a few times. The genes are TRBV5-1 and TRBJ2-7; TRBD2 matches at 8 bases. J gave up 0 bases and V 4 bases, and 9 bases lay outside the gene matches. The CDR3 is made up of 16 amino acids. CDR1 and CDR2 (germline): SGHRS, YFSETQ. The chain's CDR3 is CASSPGGGANSYEQYF. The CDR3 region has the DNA TGCGCCAGCAGCCCGGGGGGGGGTGCCAACTCCTACGAGCAGTACTTC.

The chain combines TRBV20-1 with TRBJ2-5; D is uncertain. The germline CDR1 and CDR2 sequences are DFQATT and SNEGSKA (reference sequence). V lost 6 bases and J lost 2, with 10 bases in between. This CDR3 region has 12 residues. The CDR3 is CSAIQIQETQYF. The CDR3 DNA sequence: TGCAGTGCCATACAGATTCAAGAGACCCAGTACTTC.

DNA for the CDR3: TGCGCCAGCAGCCGACTAGCCATGGAGACCCAGTACTTC. Amino acid sequence: CASSRLAMETQYF. The V gene is TRBV4-1, the J gene TRBJ2-5, with 7 positions matching TRBD2. Trimming removed 4 bases from V and 5 bases from J; junction bases left unmatched: 4. Germline V lookup: CDR1 MGHRA, CDR2 YSYEKL. This CDR3 comprises 13 residues.

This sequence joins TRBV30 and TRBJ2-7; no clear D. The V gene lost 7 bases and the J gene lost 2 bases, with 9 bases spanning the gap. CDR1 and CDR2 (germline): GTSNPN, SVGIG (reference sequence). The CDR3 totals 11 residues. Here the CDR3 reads CASSKAYEQYF. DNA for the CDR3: TGTGCCTCGTCCAAAGCCTACGAGCAGTACTTC. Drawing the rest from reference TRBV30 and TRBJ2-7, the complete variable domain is SQTIHQWPATLVQPVGSPLSLECTVEGTSNPNLYWYRQAAGRGLQLLFYSVGIGQISSEVPQNLSASRPQDRQFILSSKKLLLSDSGFYLCASSKAYEQYFGPGTRLTVT.